This record concerns one TCR beta chain sequence. The antigen is undetermined. This table comes from immunoSEQ multiplex PCR, and its TCRdb copy is limited to in-frame clones, with some not included. Of around 300,000 clones listed, about 86% were seen once; the top ten hold 1%. These data come from a study of cytomegalovirus exposure and HLA in healthy donors. Whole-study findings and limits: Both high specificity and high sensitivity reportedly marked the classifier's diagnosis of cytomegalovirus status. The investigators catalogued 164 TCR beta chains as cytomegalovirus-associated.

The sample was PBMCs. This receptor was taken from a woman aged 18-30 years in good health and CMV-seronegative.

The CDR3 sequence is CASSGLGGFEQYF. The CDR3 DNA is TGTGCCAGCAGCGGGCTTGGGGGGTTCGAGCAGTACTTC. The V call is TRBV5-6, the J call TRBJ2-7, with a tentative D call TRBD2 (6 bases). CDR3 size: 13 residues. The V gene's germline CDR1 is SGHDT and CDR2 YYEEEE. Trimming cost V 4 bases and J 6 bases, with 14 bases left between them.